Listed below are T cell receptor beta chains from one sample, sequenced in a study of early T cells in non-severe SARS-CoV-2 infection. In TCRdb, the 5' RACE reads were re-called with MiXCR into one record per CDR3 protein. The table has under 85,000 distinct CDR3 sequences, about 12% seen once. Sequenced material: whole blood. These TCRs come from an adult who was a healthcare worker with PCR-confirmed SARS-CoV-2 infection or an uninfected control (not recorded which). The conserved cysteine and the conserved F or W are not part of the CDR3 here. Each record gives: V gene, J gene, CDR3 protein.

TRBV12-3/TRBV12-4	TRBJ2-1	ASRPSGGLSSYNEQF
TRBV2	TRBJ2-3	ASSDPWRGISTDTQY
TRBV5-5	TRBJ1-2	ASSSGAGYT
TRBV19	TRBJ1-4	ASSVQGTNEKLF
TRBV7-9	TRBJ2-3	ASSYRLAGATDTQY
TRBV3-1	TRBJ1-1	ASSPGQVVTEAF
TRBV6-2/TRBV6-3	TRBJ2-3	ASKGGPDTQY
TRBV27	TRBJ1-6	ASRGGYSSPLH
TRBV29-1	TRBJ2-2	SVGLGQTGAGELF
TRBV5-5	TRBJ1-5	ASSPTIQGNQPQH
TRBV9	TRBJ2-1	ASTGAGLEQF
TRBV29-1	TRBJ1-2	SVRVGGTYGYT
TRBV12-3/TRBV12-4	TRBJ1-5	ASNQGKVNQPQH
TRBV2	TRBJ2-1	ASSVASGGAYEQF
TRBV3-1	TRBJ1-2	ASSLGTATLVNYGYT
TRBV19	TRBJ2-2	ASSWKGTPATGELF
TRBV18	TRBJ1-1	ASSPHEETGAEVF
TRBV20-1	TRBJ2-5	SARDAVEPSGGGQKETQY
TRBV7-3	TRBJ2-3	ASSLTSPDRTDTQY
TRBV6-1	TRBJ2-2	ASSKNTGELF
TRBV9	TRBJ2-3	ASSVAWGPPDTQY
TRBV7-9	TRBJ1-5	ASRNSGQH
TRBV27	TRBJ1-6	ASNRGVGSPLH
TRBV29-1	TRBJ2-3	SVDSGHTDTQY
TRBV27	TRBJ1-4	ASRPNRVATNEKLF
TRBV29-1	TRBJ2-3	SSSQGPADTQY
TRBV7-9	TRBJ2-7	ASSSASPGDEQY
TRBV12-3/TRBV12-4	TRBJ1-1	ASSFQVFYAF
TRBV19	TRBJ1-2	ASSPSGTGGNGYT
TRBV12-3/TRBV12-4	TRBJ2-2	ASSPQDPGELF
TRBV27	TRBJ1-1	ASSWGRGLPITEAF
TRBV12-3/TRBV12-4	TRBJ2-1	ASSRGLYNEQF
TRBV2	TRBJ1-6	ASRGGRGNSPLH
TRBV3-1	TRBJ2-7	ASSHSVGGYEQY
TRBV10-3	TRBJ1-2	AISEPQGQLNGYT
TRBV29-1	TRBJ2-1	SVGDSSSYNEQF
TRBV6-6	TRBJ1-5	ASIQKPDGKPQH
TRBV12-3/TRBV12-4	TRBJ2-7	ASSRPGPPYEQY
TRBV6-6	TRBJ2-2	ASSYQGGELF
TRBV11-3	TRBJ1-3	ASSLVGVSGNTIY
TRBV28	TRBJ1-5	ASSSPAGGQPQH
TRBV24-1	TRBJ2-3	ATSDLRSSGGGTQY
TRBV19	TRBJ2-1	ASSIGLADNEQF
TRBV11-2	TRBJ1-1	ASSLWFDGNTEAF
TRBV28	TRBJ1-2	ASSSLFGYT
TRBV29-1	TRBJ1-6	SVQQSYNSPLH
TRBV6-5	TRBJ2-1	ASSYAQGQYNEQF
TRBV18	TRBJ1-2	ASSPLHSGIRKYRGYT
TRBV10-3	TRBJ2-1	AIAGPTGGEYNEQF
TRBV11-3	TRBJ2-7	ASSLVRTYEQY
TRBV20-1	TRBJ1-5	SARLSGSTQPQH